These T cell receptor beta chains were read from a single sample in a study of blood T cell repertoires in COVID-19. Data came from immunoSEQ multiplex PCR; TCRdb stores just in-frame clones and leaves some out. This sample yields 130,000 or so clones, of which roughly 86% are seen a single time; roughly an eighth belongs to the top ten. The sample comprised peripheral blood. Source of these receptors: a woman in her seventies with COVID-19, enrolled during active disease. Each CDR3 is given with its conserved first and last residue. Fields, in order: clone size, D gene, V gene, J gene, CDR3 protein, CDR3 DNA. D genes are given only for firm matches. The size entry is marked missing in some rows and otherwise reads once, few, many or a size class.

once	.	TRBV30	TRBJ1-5	CAWSGGGNQPQHF	TGTGCCTGGAGCGGCGGGGGCAATCAGCCCCAGCATTTT
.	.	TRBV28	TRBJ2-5	CASSLWARQETQYF	TGTGCCAGCAGTTTATGGGCACGCCAAGAGACCCAGTACTTC
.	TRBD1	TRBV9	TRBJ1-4	CASSERDRVREKLFF	TGTGCCAGCAGCGAACGGGACAGGGTACGGGAAAAACTGTTTTTT
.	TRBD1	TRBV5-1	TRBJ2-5	CASWDRGRETQYF	TGCGCCAGCTGGGACAGGGGCAGAGAGACCCAGTACTTC
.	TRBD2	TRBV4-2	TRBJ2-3	CASSQEGGDTQYF	TGTGCCAGCAGCCAAGAGGGGGGGGATACGCAGTATTTT
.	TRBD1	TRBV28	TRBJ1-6	CASGTGDSPLHF	TGTGCCAGCGGGACAGGGGATTCACCCCTCCACTTT
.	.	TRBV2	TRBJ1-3	CASRGNSGNTIYF	TGTGCCAGCAGGGGCAACTCTGGAAACACCATATATTTT
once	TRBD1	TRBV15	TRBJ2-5	CATSRGQGAGETQYF	TGTGCCACCAGCAGAGGACAGGGGGCAGGGGAGACCCAGTACTTC
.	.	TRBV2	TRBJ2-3	CASSTAFGTDTQYF	TGTGCCAGCTCTACCGCATTTGGCACAGATACGCAGTATTTT
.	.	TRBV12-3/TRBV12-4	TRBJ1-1	CASSFETAEAFF	TGTGCCAGCAGTTTTGAGACAGCTGAAGCTTTCTTT
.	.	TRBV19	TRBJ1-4	CASSSQSNEKLFF	TGTGCCAGTAGTAGTCAGTCTAATGAAAAACTGTTTTTT
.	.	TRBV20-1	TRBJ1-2	CSASRRGEGTIYGYTF	TGCAGTGCTAGTCGCAGGGGAGAGGGGACGATCTATGGCTACACCTTC
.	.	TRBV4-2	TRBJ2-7	CASSQGPSGEQYF	TGTGCCAGCAGCCAAGGACCGTCGGGCGAGCAGTACTTC